The T cell receptor beta chain described here comes from a study of blood T cell repertoires in COVID-19. Across the study: Sites across the United States, Italy and Spain contributed samples from acute and convalescent COVID-19. Sources were T cells, B-cell-depleted T cells, or PBMCs; the material itself was cDNA or gDNA.

Authors' processing steps: Scientists estimated how many nucleated cells there were by amplifying reference gene primers. Sequencing used immunoSEQ multiplex PCR; TCRdb keeps in-frame clones, though not all of them. The V and J calls and clone size are taken from that table; D and trimming were inferred from the DNA. The table lists approximately 190,000 clones, about 82% of them singletons, with 4.5% to 6.5% in the top ten. This clonotype originated in a woman in her thirties with acute or convalescent COVID-19. Sequencing was done on a sample of peripheral blood.

The chain's CDR3 is CATSDLAGLTDTQYF. As DNA, the CDR3 is TGTGCCACCAGTGACCTAGCGGGATTGACAGATACGCAGTATTTT. This sequence joins TRBV24-1 and TRBJ2-3; 9 bases are a match to TRBD2. The V gene end was trimmed by 4 bases and the J gene end by 3 bases; junction bases not matched to a gene: 4. CDR1 is KGHDR and CDR2 is SFDVKD in the germline V gene. The CDR3 spans 15 residues.